Below are 12 T cell receptor beta chains sequenced from a single sample in a study of blood T cell repertoires in COVID-19 (TCRdb year 2020). Receptor libraries were prepared by the immunoSEQ multiplex PCR assay. The table comes from immuneACCESS by way of TCRdb, which keeps in-frame sequences with V and J called. Part of the clones is missing from these tables; in studies checked, under half for an unresolved V gene and the rest for unknown reasons. Recorded for this sample are roughly 250,000 clones; 82% of them occurred a single time. The ten biggest clones cover about 5.3% of the sample. Sequencing was carried out using peripheral blood. These receptor sequences come from an elderly woman with active or convalescent COVID-19.

V usage is TRBV29-1 and J usage is TRBJ2-3, with D perhaps matching TRBD2 (7 bases). Looked up from germline, CDR1 is SQVTM and CDR2 is ANQGSEA. Trimming stripped 4 bases from V and 8 bases from J, with 16 bases between. This CDR3 spans 13 amino acids. CDR3 residues: CSVGAGGQGTQYF. CDR3 bases: TGCAGCGTTGGCGCCGGGGGGCAGGGTACGCAGTATTTT.

The V and J genes are TRBV6-1 and TRBJ2-1, with 13 positions matching TRBD2. CDR1 is MNHNS and CDR2 is SASEGT in the germline V gene. Trimming removed 4 bases from V and 7 bases from J; junction bases left unmatched: 16. The CDR3 contains 19 residues. CDR3 in amino acids: CASSGLGTSGAGISNEQFF. The CDR3 bases are TGTGCCAGCAGTGGTCTCGGGACTAGCGGGGCAGGCATATCGAATGAGCAGTTCTTC.

This chain joins TRBV19 and TRBJ2-1, with 14 bases lining up with TRBD2. The CDR3 contains 18 residues. The germline gives CDR1 LNHDA, CDR2 SQIVND (reference sequence). The V gene end was trimmed by 3 bases and the J gene end by 7 bases; junction bases not matched to a gene: 11. CDR3 nucleotide sequence: TGTGCCAGTAGTATCCCCAGACTAGCGGGAGGGAATTTTAATGAGCAGTTCTTC. Protein sequence: CASSIPRLAGGNFNEQFF.

There are many counts of this clone. V gene TRBV5-1 combines with J gene TRBJ2-2; TRBD1 might be the D (5 bases). The CDR3 contains 13 residues. Germline-derived CDR1 and CDR2 are SGHRS and YFSETQ. Between the trimmed V and J ends, which lost 4 bases and 6 bases, there was a span of 10 bases. This chain's CDR3 is CASSPAGSGELFF. For the CDR3, the DNA is TGCGCCAGCAGCCCGGCAGGGTCCGGGGAGCTGTTTTTT. The whole variable domain, filled in from reference TRBV5-1 and TRBJ2-2, reads KAGVTQTPRYLIKTRGQQVTLSCSPISGHRSVSWYQQTPGQGLQFLFEYFSETQRNKGNFPGRFSGRQFSNSRSEMNVSTLELGDSALYLCASSPAGSGELFFGEGSRLTVL.

This clone has a single count. The chain combines TRBV28 with TRBJ1-2; perhaps TRBD1 as D (6 bases). Germline CDR1 is MDHEN and CDR2 is SYDVKM. CDR3 size: 14 residues. The V end lost 2 bases, the J end lost 2 bases, and 9 bases lay between the germline ends. The DNA for the CDR3 is TGTGCCAGCAGTTTAACAGGGACCAACTATGGCTACACCTTC. This codes for CASSLTGTNYGYTF.

The chain joins TRBV4-1 to TRBJ1-4, with a possible D match to TRBD1 (5 bases). V lost 1 base, J lost 5 bases, and 8 bases lay in between. This CDR3 comprises 14 residues. In germline, CDR1 is MGHRA, CDR2 YSYEKL. The CDR3, as DNA: TGCGCCAGCAGCCAAGGGACAAGAAATGAAAAACTGTTTTTT. It is translated as CASSQGTRNEKLFF.

The table lists this clone with a few counts. The gene calls are TRBV15 and TRBJ2-7; maybe TRBD2 (6 bases). The CDR3 spans 13 residues. CDR1 is LNHNV and CDR2 is YYDKDF in the germline V gene (reference sequence). V was trimmed by 3 bases and J by 3 bases, leaving 9 bases between them. The CDR3 nucleotides are TGTGCCACCAGCAGCGTGGGGGGCTACGAGCAGTACTTC. The encoded protein is CATSSVGGYEQYF.

This CDR3 is CASSFREWETQYF. DNA of the CDR3: TGTGCCAGCAGCTTTCGGGAGTGGGAGACCCAGTACTTC. J is TRBJ2-5 and V is TRBV5-6; TRBD2 might be the D (6 bases). V was clipped by 2 bases and J by 5 bases, with 10 bases between them. This CDR3 has 13 residues. The germline gives CDR1 SGHDT, CDR2 YYEEEE.

The chain uses TRBV5-4 and TRBJ2-3, with TRBD1 matching 9 bases. Per germline, CDR1 SGHNT and CDR2 YYREEE (reference sequence). This CDR3 has 14 residues. V lost 4 bases, J lost 6 bases, and 6 bases stayed unmatched. The chain's CDR3 is CASSQNRGPDTQYF. CDR3 nucleotide sequence: TGTGCCAGCAGCCAGAACAGGGGGCCTGATACGCAGTATTTT.

V gene TRBV5-1 combines with J gene TRBJ2-3, with 9 positions matching TRBD2. J lost 0 bases, V lost 0 bases, and 8 bases had no gene match. Germline V lookup: CDR1 SGHRS, CDR2 YFSETQ. This CDR3 contains 18 residues. The CDR3 coding sequence is TGCGCCAGCAGCTTGGCGCGGGGGGGAGGGCCCAGCACAGATACGCAGTATTTT. Its translation is CASSLARGGGPSTDTQYF.

CDR3 in amino acids: CASSPRQGKDTEAFF. CDR3 sequence (DNA): TGTGCCAGCAGTCCGCGACAGGGGAAGGACACTGAAGCTTTCTTT. J is TRBJ1-1 and V is TRBV27, with 8 bases that match TRBD1. This CDR3 has 15 amino acids. The germline gives CDR1 MNHEY, CDR2 SMNVEV (reference sequence). The junction had 8 bases not matched to a gene; V was cut back by 5 bases and J by 3 bases.

The chain combines TRBV6-1 with TRBJ2-7; 7 bases line up with TRBD2. From germline, CDR1 is MNHNS and CDR2 SASEGT. The CDR3 contains 15 residues. V shed 2 bases and J 0 bases; nucleotides not matched to a gene: 4. The CDR3 bases are TGTGCCAGCAGTGAATCTCTAGCGGCCTCCTACGAGCAGTACTTC. It codes for CASSESLAASYEQYF.